Listed below are T cell receptor beta chains from one sample, sequenced in a study of blood T cell repertoires in COVID-19. Repertoires were generated with immunoSEQ multiplex PCR, while TCRdb's copy carries only in-frame clones and drops some. The sample yields 200,000 to 250,000 clones, around 83% seen once. The sequencing input was PBMCs or T cells enriched from blood (not recorded which). The source of these receptors is a woman in her forties who had recovered from COVID-19. Both conserved end residues are trimmed from each CDR3.

ASSPGSGLAGGREQY | TRBV28
ASREQGFANTEAF | TRBV2
ASSQDWTSSYEQY | TRBV4-2
ASSYWQGSDTGELF | TRBV6-2/TRBV6-3
ATSDSGGNQPQH | TRBV24-1
ASSPDSLGETQY | TRBV10-1
ASRTVLAALF | TRBV28
AISESSSLAILTGELF | TRBV10-3
ASSGRLGLAGGDTQY | TRBV9
ASRDPGQGSMEQY | TRBV6-5
ASSQPLAGNYNEQF | TRBV4-1
ASSSPDSEQF | TRBV5-4
AWSQQGYTEAF | TRBV30
ASSQVGETQY | TRBV14
ASSSRLAGGPFYEQY | TRBV7-9
ASSGQGFYGYT | TRBV2
ASSQRTVSGNTIY | TRBV3-1/TRBV3-2
ASSDKGSYGYT | TRBV6-4
ATSRPLGQGMNTEAF | TRBV15
ASSGTGGSGANVLT | TRBV2
ATSDSRVFRSGELF | TRBV24-1
ASSLLPGVAEAF | TRBV27
ASSQDRISYNEQF | TRBV5-1
ATYGPRDTEAF | TRBV19
ASRPGQGSWEQY | TRBV7-9
AGRRTGGMEKLF | TRBV6-5
ASSHSGRVADTQY | TRBV11-2
ASSSGQVANEKLF | TRBV28
ASSSSGQATDTQY | TRBV7-8
ATSRDPTATDTQY | TRBV15
ASSPTWQGNSPLH | TRBV7-9
ASSLSTGPGELF | TRBV5-6